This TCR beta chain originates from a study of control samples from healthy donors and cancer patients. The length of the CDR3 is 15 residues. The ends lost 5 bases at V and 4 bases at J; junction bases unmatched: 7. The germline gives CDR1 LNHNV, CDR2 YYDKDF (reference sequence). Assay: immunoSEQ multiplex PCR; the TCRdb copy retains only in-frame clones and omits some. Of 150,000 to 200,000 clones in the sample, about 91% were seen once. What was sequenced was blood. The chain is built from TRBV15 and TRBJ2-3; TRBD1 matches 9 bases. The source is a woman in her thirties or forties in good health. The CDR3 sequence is CATSVGTGSADTQYF. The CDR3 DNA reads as TGTGCCACCAGCGTTGGGACAGGGTCCGCAGATACGCAGTATTTT.